This TCR beta chain comes out of a study of blood T cell repertoires in COVID-19. Whole-study context: COVID-19 samples collected from the United States, Italy and Spain covered acute and convalescent phases.

The method was immunoSEQ multiplex PCR; TCRdb's version includes in-frame clones alone and lacks a portion of them. The table records 250,000 to 300,000 clones, approximately 82% of them present only once. Sequencing used PBMCs or T cells enriched from blood (not recorded which). The source of this sequence is a man aged 35-49 years who had been exposed to COVID-19.

Here the CDR3 DNA reads TGCGCCAGCAGCCAACCCGCAACCAAGCTGGAGCAATATGAGCAGTTCTTC. Amino acids: CASSQPATKLEQYEQFF. The rearrangement links TRBV4-1 to TRBJ2-1, with D hard to call. V was pared by 2 bases and J by 8 bases, with 22 bases between. This CDR3 region has 17 residues. Per the germline V gene, CDR1 is MGHRA and CDR2 is YSYEKL.